What follows are 15 T cell receptor beta chains derived from one specimen sequenced in a study of PD-1 blockade in classical Hodgkin lymphoma. Time point: newly diagnosed, previously untreated cHL patient sample. Method: immunoSEQ multiplex PCR; TCRdb's copy keeps in-frame clones and lacks some. There are about 25,000 clones in the sample; approximately 93% occur only once, and about 4.3% lies in the top ten. Sequencing was done on a sample of peripheral blood mononuclear cells (PBMCs). The receptors come from a human donor with classical Hodgkin lymphoma.

The chain uses TRBV25-1 and TRBJ2-3; 9 bases line up with TRBD1. Germline lookup yields CDR1 MGHDK and CDR2 SYGVNS. J lost 4 bases, V lost 1 base, and 6 bases had no gene match. The CDR3 is 16 amino acids. The DNA of the CDR3 is TGTGCCAGCAGTGAATTGGAGGGACAGGGCTCAGATACGCAGTATTTT. Amino acids: CASSELEGQGSDTQYF. Full variable domain (remainder filled in from reference TRBV25-1 and TRBJ2-3): EADIYQTPRYLVIGTGKKITLECSQTMGHDKMYWYQQDPGMELHLIHYSYGVNSTEKGDLSSESTVSRIRTEHFPLTLESARPSHTSQYLCASSELEGQGSDTQYFGPGTRLTVL.

V and J are TRBV19 and TRBJ2-1; 14 bases fit TRBD2. The germline V gene encodes CDR1 LNHDA and CDR2 SQIVND (reference sequence). This CDR3 has 20 amino acids. Trimming removed 4 bases from V and 0 bases from J; junction bases left unmatched: 11. CDR3 bases: TGTGCCAGTAGTACCCCGGGACTAGCGGGGGAGGTTGGCTCCTACAATGAGCAGTTCTTC. The encoded protein is CASSTPGLAGEVGSYNEQFF.

The CDR3 here is CASSPWGRGFLTGANVLTF. The CDR3 nucleotides read TGTGCCAGCAGCCCCTGGGGAAGGGGCTTTTTAACTGGGGCCAACGTCCTGACTTTC. This chain links TRBV7-2 with TRBJ2-6, with D perhaps TRBD1 (5 bases). Trimming shortened V by 5 bases and J by 2 bases, and 22 bases separated the two germline ends. Germline CDR1 and CDR2: SGHTA and FQGNSA. This CDR3 is built from 19 residues.

In this sample, this clone turned up once. No DNA is shown, since the ends of the CDR3 on it are uncertain; the CDR3 is the one TCRdb lists. This chain connects TRBV9 to TRBJ2-1; the D call TRBD2 from the table was never checked on the DNA. The CDR3 length is 24 residues, termini included. Germline CDR1 SGDLS, CDR2 YYNGEE. This CDR3 reads CASSVGTSGTTMSSSSRDYNEQFF.

The chain couples TRBV11-1 to TRBJ2-7; D might be TRBD2 (5 bases). Germline values: CDR1 SGHAT, CDR2 FQDESV (reference sequence). The CDR3 runs 13 residues. The V and J ends lost 5 bases and 6 bases respectively, with 14 bases between them. CDR3 sequence reads: CASSLRFGVEQYF. Written as DNA, the CDR3 is TGTGCCAGCAGCCTAAGATTCGGGGTCGAGCAGTACTTC. Combining the CDR3 with reference TRBV11-1 and TRBJ2-7 gives the whole variable domain EAEVAQSPRYKITEKSQAVAFWCDPISGHATLYWYRQILGQGPELLVQFQDESVVDDSQLPKDRFSAERLKGVDSTLKIQPAELGDSAMYLCASSLRFGVEQYFGPGTRLTVT.

The J gene is TRBJ2-1, the V gene TRBV7-9, with 12 bases fitting TRBD2. The CDR3 sequence is 19 residues long. Germline V gene lookup returns CDR1 SEHNR and CDR2 FQNEAQ (reference sequence). The trim removed 4 bases at V and 0 bases at J, leaving 10 bases unmatched. The CDR3, as DNA: TGTGCCAGCAGCTCTTACTTTCTGACTAGCGGGAGCTCCTACAATGAGCAGTTCTTC. It encodes CASSSYFLTSGSSYNEQFF. Full variable domain (rest looked up from reference TRBV7-9 and TRBJ2-1): DTGVSQNPRHKITKRGQNVTFRCDPISEHNRLYWYRQTLGQGPEFLTYFQNEAQLEKSRLLSDRFSAERPKGSFSTLEIQRTEQGDSAMYLCASSSYFLTSGSSYNEQFFGPGTRLTVL.

V usage is TRBV30 and J usage is TRBJ2-7; a weak D match, TRBD1 (7 bases). The CDR3 sequence is 14 residues long. The germline CDR1 and CDR2 sequences are GTSNPN and SVGIG (reference sequence). The ends were cut back, 0 bases at V and 7 bases at J, with 16 bases in the middle. In DNA, the CDR3 is TGTGCCTGGAGTGTAAATGGGGCAGGGGGGGAGCAGTACTTC. It translates to CAWSVNGAGGEQYF. Combining the CDR3 with reference TRBV30 and TRBJ2-7 gives the whole variable domain SQTIHQWPATLVQPVGSPLSLECTVEGTSNPNLYWYRQAAGRGLQLLFYSVGIGQISSEVPQNLSASRPQDRQFILSSKKLLLSDSGFYLCAWSVNGAGGEQYFGPGTRLTVT.

The chain combines TRBV7-9 with TRBJ1-1; 12 bases match TRBD1. Trimming cost V 3 bases and J 3 bases; bases outside gene matches: 8. Germline CDR1 SEHNR, CDR2 FQNEAQ (reference sequence). The CDR3 covers 17 residues. CDR3 in amino acids: CASSFGTGGFLDTEAFF. DNA of the CDR3: TGTGCCAGCAGCTTCGGGACAGGGGGCTTCTTGGACACTGAAGCTTTCTTT.

The J gene is TRBJ2-1, the V gene TRBV6-4; the D is unclear. V was clipped by 3 bases and J by 6 bases, with 9 bases between them. The CDR3 has 13 amino acids. The V gene's germline CDR1 is MRHNA and CDR2 SNTAGT. CDR3 DNA: TGTGCCAGCAGTGAAGGGCGTATCAATGAGCAGTTCTTC. Its protein product is CASSEGRINEQFF.

V and J are TRBV9 and TRBJ2-2, with TRBD2 matching 14 bases. This CDR3 spans 20 amino acids. V was pared by 0 bases and J by 6 bases, with 13 bases of the junction left unmatched. Per germline, CDR1 SGDLS and CDR2 YYNGEE. CDR3 region: CASSVAIGLAGGLRPGELFF. The CDR3, as DNA: TGTGCCAGCAGCGTAGCTATCGGACTAGCGGGGGGCCTTCGACCCGGGGAGCTGTTTTTT.

The V call is TRBV6-1, the J call TRBJ2-7, with D perhaps TRBD1 (6 bases). The germline gives CDR1 MNHNS, CDR2 SASEGT. V was cut by 2 bases and J by 0 bases, with 20 bases left in between. The CDR3 consists of 18 residues. The CDR3 region is CASSEFYMFGGSSYEQYF. In DNA form, the CDR3 reads TGTGCCAGCAGTGAATTTTATATGTTTGGGGGCAGCTCCTACGAGCAGTACTTC.

The rearrangement links TRBV18 to TRBJ2-7; D is unclear. Between the trimmed V and J ends, which lost 0 bases and 2 bases, there was a span of 8 bases. Germline V gene lookup returns CDR1 KGHSH and CDR2 LQKENI. The CDR3 sequence is 14 residues long. CDR3 protein: CASSPPTSPYEQYF. The CDR3 DNA is TGTGCCAGCTCACCACCGACCTCCCCCTACGAGCAGTACTTC. The full variable domain, completed using reference TRBV18 and TRBJ2-7, is NAGVMQNPRHLVRRRGQEARLRCSPMKGHSHVYWYRQLPEEGLKFMVYLQKENIIDESGMPKERFSAEFPKEGPSILRIQQVVRGDSAAYFCASSPPTSPYEQYFGPGTRLTVT.

V and J are TRBV2 and TRBJ2-3, with 7 nucleotides matching TRBD2. The CDR3 consists of 13 residues. The V and J ends lost 6 bases and 1 base, in that order; junction bases with no gene match: 1. CDR1 and CDR2 (germline): SNHLY, FYNNEI. The CDR3: CASSLAGTDTQYF. CDR3 coding DNA: TGTGCCAGCAGCCTAGCGGGCACAGATACGCAGTATTTT.

This chain joins TRBV2 and TRBJ1-6; 10 positions agree with TRBD1. CDR3 length: 18 residues. Per germline, CDR1 SNHLY and CDR2 FYNNEI. J was trimmed by 7 bases and V by 5 bases; bases with no gene match: 14. The CDR3 sequence is CASSSPQGQGLRNSPLHF. CDR3 in DNA: TGTGCCAGCAGTTCCCCTCAGGGACAGGGGCTTAGGAATTCACCCCTCCACTTT.

This chain uses TRBV14 with TRBJ2-7, with 7 bases matching TRBD1. There are 13 residues in the CDR3. In germline, CDR1 is SGHDN, CDR2 FVKESK. Trimming took 5 bases from V and 5 from J; bases not matched to a gene: 6. The CDR3 region is CASSVTGNHEQYF. In DNA form, the CDR3 reads TGTGCCAGCAGCGTGACAGGGAACCACGAGCAGTACTTC.